These 12 T cell receptor beta chains were all obtained from the same sample, sequenced in a study of OX40 agonist ivuxolimab in advanced cancers. This table comes from immunoSEQ multiplex PCR, and its TCRdb copy is limited to in-frame clones, with some not included. This table has approximately 54,000 clones, about 91% appearing once. The material sequenced was CD4+ or CD8+ T cells sorted from blood, taken in a trial of the OX40 agonist ivuxolimab. The receptors come from an adult with an advanced solid tumor such as melanoma, head and neck, liver or kidney cancer.

The V gene is TRBV4-1, the J gene TRBJ1-5; D is unresolved. The germline V gene encodes CDR1 MGHRA and CDR2 YSYEKL. The CDR3 length is 14 residues. Trimming took off 4 bases at V and 1 base at J, with 8 bases between the two ends. The CDR3: CASSLIESNQPQHF. For the CDR3, the DNA is TGCGCCAGCAGCCTAATCGAGAGCAATCAGCCCCAGCATTTT.

The V and J genes are TRBV29-1 and TRBJ1-1, with 7 nucleotides matching TRBD1. J was trimmed by 5 bases and V by 4 bases; bases with no gene match: 4. CDR3 length equals 12 residues. The germline gives CDR1 SQVTM, CDR2 ANQGSEA. The CDR3 DNA is TGCAGCGTTGTCGACAGGGAAACTGAAGCTTTCTTT. Protein product: CSVVDRETEAFF.

This chain links TRBV7-8 with TRBJ1-1; D unclear. The germline CDR1 and CDR2 sequences are SGHVS and FQNEAQ. V was shortened by 1 base and J by 5 bases, with 8 bases between the two germline ends. CDR3 size: 13 residues. In nucleotides, the CDR3 is TGTGCCAGCAGCTTAGTGGAGAGGACTGAAGCTTTCTTT. It specifies CASSLVERTEAFF.

The V gene is TRBV7-6, the J gene TRBJ2-7; no clear D. The V gene lost 0 bases and the J gene lost 5 bases, with 11 bases spanning the gap. This CDR3 contains 14 residues. Germline V gene sequence: CDR1 SGHVS, CDR2 FNYEAQ. This CDR3 is CASSLAQIFDEQYF. CDR3 in DNA: TGTGCCAGCAGCTTAGCACAGATTTTCGACGAGCAGTACTTC.

The gene calls are TRBV7-9 and TRBJ2-5; D is undetermined. Trimming shortened V by 3 bases and J by 5 bases, and 7 bases separated the two germline ends. In germline, CDR1 is SEHNR, CDR2 FQNEAQ (reference sequence). The CDR3 is made up of 12 amino acids. CDR3 DNA sequence: TGTGCCAGCAGCTTGGGGATTGAGACCCAGTACTTC. Its protein product is CASSLGIETQYF.

The J gene is TRBJ2-5, the V gene TRBV15; a possible D gene is TRBD1 (5 bases). The germline V gene encodes CDR1 LNHNV and CDR2 YYDKDF (reference sequence). The CDR3 extends over 15 amino acids. V was cut by 1 base and J by 9 bases, with 18 bases left in between. The CDR3 loop is CATSRGSREFSPQYF. In DNA, the CDR3 is TGTGCCACCAGCAGAGGCAGCAGGGAATTTTCGCCCCAGTACTTC.

In its sample, this clone was seen once. The chain combines TRBV4-3 with TRBJ2-3, with 11 bases identical to TRBD2. V was pared by 2 bases and J by 4 bases, with 2 bases of the junction left unmatched. CDR3 length: 15 amino acids. CDR1 and CDR2 from the germline V gene are LGHNA and YSLEER. CDR3 loop: CASSQNSGGADTQYF. CDR3 bases: TGCGCCAGCAGCCAAAATAGCGGGGGGGCAGATACGCAGTATTTT.

This chain links TRBV5-4 with TRBJ2-7, with D perhaps being TRBD1 or TRBD2 (6 bases each). The V end lost 7 bases, the J end lost 5 bases, and 22 bases lay between the germline ends. Germline CDR1 is SGHNT and CDR2 is YYREEE (reference sequence). The CDR3 extends over 15 amino acids. The CDR3 is CASQLGEGGVDEQYF. The CDR3 DNA reads as TGTGCCAGCCAGTTAGGCGAGGGGGGCGTCGACGAGCAGTACTTC. Full variable domain (missing parts from reference TRBV5-4 and TRBJ2-7): ETGVTQSPTHLIKTRGQQVTLRCSSQSGHNTVSWYQQALGQGPQFIFQYYREEENGRGNFPPRFSGLQFPNYSSELNVNALELDDSALYLCASQLGEGGVDEQYFGPGTRLTVT.

This chain joins TRBV2 and TRBJ1-1, with D perhaps matching TRBD1 (6 bases). Germline assignment: CDR1 SNHLY and CDR2 FYNNEI. The CDR3 runs 12 residues. Trimming shortened V by 7 bases and J by 7 bases, and 13 bases separated the two germline ends. CDR3 amino acids: CASTDSRVEAFF. The CDR3, as DNA: TGTGCCAGCACGGACAGCCGCGTTGAAGCTTTCTTT.

Concerning this clone: Other DNA sequences from this sample encode an identical CDR3 as well. V usage is TRBV6-1 and J usage is TRBJ2-2; D unresolved. V dropped 6 bases and J dropped 7 bases, with 3 bases sitting between them. The CDR3 is made up of 10 amino acids. CDR1 is MNHNS, CDR2 SASEGT, per germline. The CDR3 DNA reads as TGTGCCAGCAGAGACGGGGAGCTGTTTTTT. The encoded protein is CASRDGELFF.

The chain couples TRBV19 to TRBJ2-3, with D possibly TRBD1 on 5 matching bases. The CDR3 runs 15 residues. The germline gives CDR1 LNHDA, CDR2 SQIVND (reference sequence). With 7 bases removed from V and 2 bases from J, the gap between germline ends came to 16 bases. CDR3 sequence (DNA): TGTGCCAGTAACCCATCGACTGGACACACAGATACGCAGTATTTT. Its protein is CASNPSTGHTDTQYF.

The sample holds one count of this clone. The rearrangement links TRBV28 to TRBJ2-3; TRBD2 matches 10 bases. After removal of 5 bases from V and 2 bases from J, the junction contained 4 bases not matched to a gene. The CDR3 has 15 amino acids. Germline V gene data show CDR1 as MDHEN and CDR2 as SYDVKM. The CDR3 DNA sequence: TGTGCCAGCAGTCGGACTAGCGGTCTCACAGATACGCAGTATTTT. It translates to CASSRTSGLTDTQYF. Combining the CDR3 with reference TRBV28 and TRBJ2-3 gives the whole variable domain DVKVTQSSRYLVKRTGEKVFLECVQDMDHENMFWYRQDPGLGLRLIYFSYDVKMKEKGDIPEGYSVSREKKERFSLILESASTNQTSMYLCASSRTSGLTDTQYFGPGTRLTVL.